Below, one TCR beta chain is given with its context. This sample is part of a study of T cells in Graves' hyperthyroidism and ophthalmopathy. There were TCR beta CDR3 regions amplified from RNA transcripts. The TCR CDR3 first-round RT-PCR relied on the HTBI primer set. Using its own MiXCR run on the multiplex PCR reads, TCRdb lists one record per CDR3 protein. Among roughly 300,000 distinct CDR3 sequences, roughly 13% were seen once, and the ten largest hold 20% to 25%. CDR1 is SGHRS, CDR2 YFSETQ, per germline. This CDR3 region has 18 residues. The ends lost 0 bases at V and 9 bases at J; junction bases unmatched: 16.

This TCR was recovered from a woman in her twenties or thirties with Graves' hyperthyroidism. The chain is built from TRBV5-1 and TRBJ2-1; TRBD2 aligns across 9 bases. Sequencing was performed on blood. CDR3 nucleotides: TGCGCCAGCAGCTTGGCTCGAGAGGGGACTAGCAGTTTGGGTGAGCAGTTCTTC. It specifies CASSLAREGTSSLGEQFF.